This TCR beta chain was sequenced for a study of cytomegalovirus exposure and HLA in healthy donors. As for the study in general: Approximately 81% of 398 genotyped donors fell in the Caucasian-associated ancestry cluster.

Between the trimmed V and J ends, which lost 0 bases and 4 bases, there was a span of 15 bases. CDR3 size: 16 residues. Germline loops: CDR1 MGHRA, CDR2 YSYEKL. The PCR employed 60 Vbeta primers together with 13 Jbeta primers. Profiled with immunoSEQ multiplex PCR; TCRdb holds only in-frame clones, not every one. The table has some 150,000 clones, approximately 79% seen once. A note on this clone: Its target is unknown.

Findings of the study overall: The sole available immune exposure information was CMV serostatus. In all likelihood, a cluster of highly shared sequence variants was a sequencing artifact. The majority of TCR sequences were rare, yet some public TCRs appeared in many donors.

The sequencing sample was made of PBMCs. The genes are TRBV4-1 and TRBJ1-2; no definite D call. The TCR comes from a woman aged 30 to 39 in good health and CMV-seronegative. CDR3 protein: CASSQDWEEKLYGYTF. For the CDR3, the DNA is TGCGCCAGCAGCCAAGATTGGGAGGAGAAGCTCTATGGCTACACCTTC.